These T cell receptor beta chains were read from a single sample in a study of human T cells and chemical hapten exposure. TCRdb reprocessed the RACE reads via MiXCR and lists one record per CDR3 protein. The sample shows hundreds of thousands of distinct CDR3 sequences, around 6% of them seen only once. Here the sequenced sample was whole blood, taken in connection with sensitization to the hapten diphenylcyclopropenone (DPC). These receptors all stem from a woman under 30 with alopecia areata. Some clones in this sample may be carry-over from other donors' samples. Both conserved end residues are part of each CDR3. D genes are given only for firm matches. Clone size appears in some rows only: once, few, many, or a class for an expanded clone.

clone size	D gene	J gene	V gene	CDR3 protein	CDR3 DNA
-	TRBD2	TRBJ2-1	TRBV6-5	CASTALAGGANEQFF	TGTGCCAGCACCGCCCTAGCGGGGGGGGCCAATGAGCAGTTCTTC
-	-	TRBJ2-7	TRBV4-2	CASSQVGGAVGHEQYF	TGTGCCAGCAGCCAAGTCGGGGGCGCGGTAGGTCACGAGCAGTACTTC
-	-	TRBJ1-2	TRBV7-2	CASRGADSKYGYTF	TGTGCCAGCAGGGGGGCGGACAGTAAATATGGCTACACCTTC
-	-	TRBJ2-4	TRBV14	CASSRAPGKNIQYF	TGTGCCAGCAGCCGGGCCCCAGGGAAAAACATTCAGTACTTC
-	-	TRBJ2-1	TRBV12-3/TRBV12-4	CASSFRVGLQNEQFF	TGTGCCAGCAGTTTTCGAGTTGGCCTACAAAATGAGCAGTTCTTC
-	-	TRBJ2-2	TRBV12-3/TRBV12-4	CASSLVGRLNTGELFF	TGTGCCAGCAGTTTAGTTGGCAGGCTTAACACCGGGGAGCTGTTTTTT
many	TRBD2	TRBJ2-1	TRBV6-2/TRBV6-3	CASSAHSGGNYNEQFF	TGTGCCAGCAGTGCACATAGCGGGGGGAACTACAATGAGCAGTTCTTC
many	-	TRBJ1-3	TRBV7-9	CASSSGGSAGNTIYF	TGTGCCAGCAGCTCGGGGGGATCGGCTGGAAACACCATATATTTT
many	TRBD2	TRBJ2-7	TRBV12-3/TRBV12-4	CASSSGLAGSYEQYF	TGTGCCAGCAGTTCGGGACTAGCGGGGTCCTACGAGCAGTACTTC
few	TRBD2	TRBJ2-3	TRBV5-4	CASSLRTSVYTDTQYF	TGTGCCAGCAGCCTGAGGACTAGCGTCTACACAGATACGCAGTATTTT
many	TRBD1	TRBJ1-5	TRBV3-1	CASRETGAFYEPQHF	TGTGCCAGCAGGGAGACAGGGGCCTTCTATGAGCCCCAGCATTTT
few	TRBD2	TRBJ2-7	TRBV2	CASSKREDYEQYF	TGTGCCAGCAGTAAACGGGAGGACTACGAGCAGTACTTC
-	TRBD2	TRBJ2-7	TRBV6-5	CASSPQRGGVYEQYF	TGTGCCAGCAGTCCCCAGCGGGGGGGCGTCTACGAGCAGTACTTC
-	-	TRBJ2-4	TRBV7-2	CASSFSGGDIQYF	TGTGCCAGCAGCTTTAGTGGGGGTGACATTCAGTACTTC
-	-	TRBJ1-5	TRBV6-1	CASSDGLVGNQPQHF	TGTGCCAGCAGTGATGGCCTTGTGGGCAATCAGCCCCAGCATTTT
few	-	TRBJ1-5	TRBV12-3/TRBV12-4	CASTSRGRNQPQHF	TGTGCCAGCACTAGTCGGGGCAGAAATCAGCCCCAGCATTTT
-	-	TRBJ2-7	TRBV5-1	CASSLSGTFSYEQYF	TGCGCCAGCAGCTTGAGCGGGACATTTTCCTACGAGCAGTACTTC
few	-	TRBJ1-1	TRBV18	CASSRGENTEAFF	TGTGCCAGCTCACGGGGGGAGAACACTGAAGCTTTCTTT
many	TRBD1	TRBJ1-1	TRBV10-3	CAISNRGDTEAFF	TGTGCCATCAGCAACAGGGGGGACACTGAAGCTTTCTTT
many	TRBD1	TRBJ2-7	TRBV9	CASSVGGQGPVYEQYF	TGTGCCAGCAGCGTGGGGGGACAGGGGCCCGTTTACGAGCAGTACTTC
many	-	TRBJ1-1	TRBV4-3	CASSQEDERVTEAFF	TGCGCCAGCAGCCAAGAAGACGAACGTGTCACTGAAGCTTTCTTT
-	-	TRBJ2-3	TRBV4-1	CASSQFLAAAADTQYF	TGCGCCAGCAGCCAATTCCTGGCAGCGGCCGCAGATACGCAGTATTTT